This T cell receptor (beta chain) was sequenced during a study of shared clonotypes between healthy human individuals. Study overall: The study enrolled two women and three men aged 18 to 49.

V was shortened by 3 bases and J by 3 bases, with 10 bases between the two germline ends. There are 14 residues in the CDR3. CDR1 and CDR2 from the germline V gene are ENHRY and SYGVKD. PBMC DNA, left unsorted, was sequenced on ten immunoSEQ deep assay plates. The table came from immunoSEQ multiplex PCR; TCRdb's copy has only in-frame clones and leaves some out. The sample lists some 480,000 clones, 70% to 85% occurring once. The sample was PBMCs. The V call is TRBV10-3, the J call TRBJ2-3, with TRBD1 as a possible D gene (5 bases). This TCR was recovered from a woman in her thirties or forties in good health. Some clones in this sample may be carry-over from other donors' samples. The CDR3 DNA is TGTGCCATCAGTGACAGGGATCTGACAGATACGCAGTATTTT. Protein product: CAISDRDLTDTQYF.